This TCR beta chain is drawn from a study of CXCR3-negative and CXCR3-positive naive CD8 T cells. At the level of the study: The TRB read total, about 135 million, broke down to about 1.5 +/- 0.3 million reads per library. Study observations and caveats: Diversity in memory CD8+ cells fell much lower than the comparably high levels seen in both naive subsets. Most assays were run on fresh PBMCs (CXCR3 expression partially decreased after cryopreservation).

All TRB cDNA libraries came from 5' RACE performed with UMI labels. From its re-call of the 5' RACE reads, TCRdb lists each CDR3 protein once, without DNA. The ten top clones account for 23%, within a sample of over 55,000 distinct CDR3 sequences. Comments on this clonotype: What it binds is not known.

This CDR3 region has 17 residues. Germline loops: CDR1 SEHNR, CDR2 FQNEAQ (reference sequence). The rearrangement links TRBV7-9 to TRBJ2-7; TCRdb reports TRBD1, a call that lacks DNA to check it against. Sequenced sample: memory CD8+ T cells from blood. This TCR derives from a human donor in good health. Some clones in this sample may be carry-over from other donors' samples. This chain's CDR3 is CASSSGQVTMAAYEQYF.